One and the same sample provided the 17 T cell receptor beta chains below, sequenced in a study of blood T cell repertoires in COVID-19. Clones were sequenced by immunoSEQ multiplex PCR, and TCRdb holds only the in-frame ones, with some missing. The table lists some 70,000 clones, roughly 85% of them singletons. The sequenced sample was peripheral blood. The source is a man between 25 and 39 years old with acute or convalescent COVID-19.

The chain couples TRBV4-1 to TRBJ2-1; 9 bases are shared with TRBD2. The CDR3 spans 16 residues. Germline trimming cut 1 base from V and 5 bases from J; bases unmatched to any gene: 6. CDR1 is MGHRA, CDR2 YSYEKL, per germline. In DNA form, the CDR3 reads TGCGCCAGCAGCCAAGTTGGAAGCGGGAGGCACAATGAGCAGTTCTTC. This sequence encodes CASSQVGSGRHNEQFF.

The sample holds many counts of this clone. This sequence joins TRBV15 and TRBJ2-1, with D unclear. This CDR3 has 13 amino acids. Germline V lookup: CDR1 LNHNV, CDR2 YYDKDF (reference sequence). V was cut by 0 bases and J by 8 bases, with 8 bases left in between. The CDR3 bases are TGTGCCACCAGCAGAGATACCCAGTATGAGCAGTTCTTC. It specifies CATSRDTQYEQFF.

V usage is TRBV28 and J usage is TRBJ2-3, with 8 bases aligning to TRBD2. Looked up from germline, CDR1 is MDHEN and CDR2 is SYDVKM. CDR3 length: 12 amino acids. CDR3 residues: CGLAGTTDTQYF. CDR3 in DNA: TGTGGCCTAGCGGGTACCACAGATACGCAGTATTTT.

CDR3 residues: CASSFGPLEQYF. CDR3 DNA sequence: TGTGCCAGCAGTTTTGGCCCTCTCGAGCAGTACTTC. The chain employs TRBV28 and TRBJ2-7; D is ambiguous. Germline V gene data show CDR1 as MDHEN and CDR2 as SYDVKM. V was pared by 3 bases and J by 6 bases, with 9 bases between. This CDR3 contains 12 residues.

The CDR3 DNA reads as TGTGCCACCATCACGCCCCGGCAGTTTGGGGGGGGAAACGATCAGCCCCAGCATTTT. This codes for CATITPRQFGGGNDQPQHF. The chain links TRBV24-1 to TRBJ1-5; a weak D match, TRBD1 (5 bases). V gave up 8 bases and J gave up 5 bases, with 30 bases separating them. This CDR3 has 19 residues. The germline V gene encodes CDR1 KGHDR and CDR2 SFDVKD.

The gene calls are TRBV9 and TRBJ1-5; TRBD1 is a possible D gene (6 bases). V lost 4 bases to trimming and J lost 6 bases, with 14 bases between them. The CDR3 is made up of 14 amino acids. Germline assignment: CDR1 SGDLS and CDR2 YYNGEE. CDR3 region: CASSIGGAGQPQHF. The CDR3 bases are TGTGCCAGCAGCATTGGGGGGGCAGGTCAGCCCCAGCATTTT.

V gene TRBV28 combines with J gene TRBJ1-4, with D possibly being TRBD1 (6 bases). Trimming cost V 7 bases and J 7 bases, with 19 bases left between them. This CDR3 region has 15 residues. Germline V gene data show CDR1 as MDHEN and CDR2 as SYDVKM. CDR3 in amino acids: CASKGTSKGGEKLFF. The CDR3 nucleotides read TGTGCCAGCAAAGGGACATCCAAAGGCGGTGAAAAACTGTTTTTT. The variable domain in full, with the rest retrieved from reference TRBV28 and TRBJ1-4, is DVKVTQSSRYLVKRTGEKVFLECVQDMDHENMFWYRQDPGLGLRLIYFSYDVKMKEKGDIPEGYSVSREKKERFSLILESASTNQTSMYLCASKGTSKGGEKLFFGSGTQLSVL.

V and J are TRBV7-3 and TRBJ1-6; TRBD1 might be the D (6 bases). The CDR3 spans 14 residues. Trimming took 4 bases from V and 10 from J, leaving 14 bases between them. The V gene's germline CDR1 is SGHTA and CDR2 FQGTGA. CDR3 coding DNA: TGTGCCAGCAGCTCGACAGGACGGGGATCACCCCTCCACTTT. Amino acids: CASSSTGRGSPLHF.

The chain links TRBV28 to TRBJ2-6, with D possibly matching TRBD1 (7 bases). Germline V gene lookup returns CDR1 MDHEN and CDR2 SYDVKM. Trimming cost V 9 bases and J 1 base, with 13 bases left between them. CDR3 length: 15 residues. CDR3 bases: TGTGCCAGTTCGGAGGGGGCATCTGGGGCCAACGTCCTGACTTTC. Encoded protein: CASSEGASGANVLTF.

The chain is built from TRBV4-1 and TRBJ1-1; no clear D. The CDR3 is 16 amino acids. Germline CDR1 and CDR2: MGHRA and YSYEKL. The ends were cut back, 8 bases at V and 10 bases at J, with 29 bases in the middle. The CDR3 nucleotides read TGCGCCAGCCGCTCCCTTTTTACGATCGCCTTCGAGGCAGCTTTCTTT. Amino acids: CASRSLFTIAFEAAFF.

V is TRBV3-1 (or the pseudogene TRBV3-2) and J is TRBJ2-3, with TRBD1 matching over 9 bases. There are 16 residues in the CDR3. Germline CDR1 reads LGHDT; CDR2 reads YNNKEL (reference sequence). The junction had 4 bases not matched to a gene; V was cut back by 1 base and J by 2 bases. For the CDR3, the DNA is TGTGCCAGCAGCCAAGTGGGACAGGGAATCACAGATACGCAGTATTTT. Translating it yields CASSQVGQGITDTQYF.

This clone turned up a few times. The gene calls are TRBV19 and TRBJ1-5, with D tentatively TRBD1 (6 bases). This CDR3 contains 13 residues. Trimming cost V 4 bases and J 5 bases, with 9 bases left between them. Germline V CDR1 and CDR2: LNHDA, SQIVND (reference sequence). The CDR3: CASSTQGHQPQHF. The CDR3 coding sequence is TGTGCCAGTAGTACTCAGGGGCATCAGCCCCAGCATTTT.

V gene TRBV3-1 (or the pseudogene TRBV3-2) combines with J gene TRBJ1-5; D not resolved. The germline V and J ends were trimmed by 4 bases and 0 bases, with 7 bases remaining between them. The CDR3 runs 14 residues. Germline V lookup: CDR1 LGHDT, CDR2 YNNKEL (reference sequence). The CDR3 sequence is CASSPSDSNQPQHF. As DNA, the CDR3 is TGTGCCAGCAGCCCTAGTGATAGCAATCAGCCCCAGCATTTT.

This chain joins TRBV4-1 and TRBJ1-6; D call uncertain. Per germline, CDR1 MGHRA and CDR2 YSYEKL. CDR3 length equals 15 residues. Between the trimmed V and J ends, which lost 1 base and 5 bases, there was a span of 9 bases. Written as DNA, the CDR3 is TGCGCCAGCAGCCAAGTGGCTGCAGATAATTCACCCCTCCACTTT. Amino acids: CASSQVAADNSPLHF.

The rearrangement links TRBV6-5 to TRBJ1-2, with D maybe TRBD1 (6 bases). This CDR3 comprises 11 residues. CDR1 and CDR2 from the germline V gene are MNHEY and SVGAGI. Deletions cut 6 bases from V and 8 bases from J, with 10 bases between. The DNA for the CDR3 is TGTGCCAGCAGATCTCAGGGGGGCTACACCTTC. As protein: CASRSQGGYTF.

The chain couples TRBV19 to TRBJ2-2; possible D gene TRBD1, 6 bases. Per the germline V gene, CDR1 is LNHDA and CDR2 is SQIVND (reference sequence). CDR3 length equals 15 residues. Trimming stripped 8 bases from V and 3 bases from J, with 16 bases between. The CDR3 sequence: CASRSGGADTGELFF. CDR3 in DNA: TGTGCCAGTCGTTCTGGGGGCGCGGACACCGGGGAGCTGTTTTTT.

This chain uses TRBV6-1 with TRBJ2-7; D is ambiguous. Germline loops: CDR1 MNHNS, CDR2 SASEGT. V was pared by 1 base and J by 3 bases, with 10 bases between. The CDR3 has 14 residues. The CDR3 DNA sequence: TGTGCCAGCAGTGAAGTGTCGTTAAACTACGAGCAGTACTTC. Residues: CASSEVSLNYEQYF.